This note documents a single TCR beta chain sequence. The CDR3 consists of 15 residues. This specimen comes from a study of blood T cell repertoires in COVID-19. Looking at the study overall: Spain, Italy and the United States supplied samples that represented acute and convalescent COVID-19. T cells, B-cell-depleted T cells, or PBMCs provided the cDNA or gDNA that served as material.

Authors' processing steps: Using reference gene primer amplification, nucleated cell counts were estimated. Using immunoSEQ multiplex PCR, the repertoire was profiled, and TCRdb retains in-frame clones only, with some absent. That table furnishes V, J and clone size, whereas the DNA furnished D and trimming. Counted here are about 270,000 clones, more than 85% occurring once; the ten biggest clones make up approximately 2.6%. J is TRBJ1-5 and V is TRBV21-1; the D call TRBD1 from the table was never checked on the DNA. TRBV21-1 is recorded as a pseudogene. The origin of this receptor is a young adult with COVID-19, enrolled during active disease. Sample: peripheral blood. DNA of the CDR3: TGTGCCAGCAGTCTCCATGGACAGGCCAATCAGCCCCAGCATTTT. It yields the protein CASSLHGQANQPQHF.